The 26 T cell receptor beta chains below were found in one sample sequenced in a study of Graves' ophthalmopathy and Graves' hyperthyroidism. RNA transcripts provided the template for amplifying TCR beta CDR3 regions. An initial RT-PCR round employing HTBI primers preceded a second-round multiplex PCR. TCRdb reprocessed the multiplex PCR reads via MiXCR and lists one record per CDR3 protein. This table holds almost 750,000 distinct CDR3 sequences, around 40% found once. The sample was peripheral blood. These receptor sequences come from an adult man with Graves' ophthalmopathy.

V is TRBV2 and J is TRBJ2-7, with no clear D. Trimming took 1 base from V and 2 from J, leaving 12 bases between them. In germline, CDR1 is SNHLY, CDR2 FYNNEI. The CDR3 runs 15 residues. As DNA, the CDR3 is TGTGCCAGCAGTGAAGATACGGCATGGCCCTACGAGCAGTACTTC. Translating gives CASSEDTAWPYEQYF.

The sample holds many counts of this clonotype. At one end, the junction sequence differs from germline, possibly due to a read error. The chain joins TRBV7-7 to TRBJ2-5, with a possible D match to TRBD2 (6 bases). Per the germline V gene, CDR1 is SSHAT and CDR2 is FNYEAQ (reference sequence). The CDR3 runs 15 residues. CDR3 protein: CASSLEGLAQETQYF. The CDR3 coding sequence is TGTGCTAGCAGCTTAGAGGGACTCGCCCAAGAGACCCAGTACTTC. The entire variable domain, with the rest obtained from reference TRBV7-7 and TRBJ2-5, is as follows: GAGVSQSPRYKVTKRGQDVTLRCDPISSHATLYWYQQALGQGPEFLTYFNYEAQPDKSGLPSDRFSAERPEGSISTLTIQRTEQRDSAMYRCASSLEGLAQETQYFGPGTRLLVL.

The chain employs TRBV7-2 and TRBJ2-5; the D gene is possibly TRBD2 (7 bases). The germline V gene has CDR1 SGHTA and CDR2 FQGNSA. Trimming shortened V by 0 bases and J by 7 bases, and 12 bases separated the two germline ends. The CDR3 is 14 residues long. CDR3 amino acids: CASSLAGGQGTQYF. The CDR3 DNA reads TGTGCCAGCAGCTTAGCGGGGGGGCAGGGGACCCAGTACTTC.

The chain links TRBV10-2 to TRBJ1-1; 8 nucleotides match TRBD1. Germline values: CDR1 WSHSY, CDR2 SAAADI. This CDR3 region has 14 residues. Germline trimming cut 2 bases from V and 6 bases from J; bases unmatched to any gene: 5. CDR3 DNA sequence: TGCGCCAGCAGTGAGGCAGGGGGCGCCGCTGAAGCTTTCTTT. Translated: CASSEAGGAAEAFF.

This clonotype was seen a few times. The chain carries TRBV7-8 and TRBJ1-4, with a tentative D call TRBD1 (5 bases). The CDR3 extends over 16 amino acids. V was clipped by 0 bases and J by 11 bases, with 19 bases between them. Germline CDR1 SGHVS, CDR2 FQNEAQ. The CDR3 reads CASSLALGRVVFKLFF. The DNA for the CDR3 is TGTGCCAGCAGCTTAGCGCTGGGCAGGGTAGTTTTTAAACTGTTTTTT.

V and J are TRBV28 and TRBJ1-1; TRBD1 matches at 10 bases. Looked up from germline, CDR1 is MDHEN and CDR2 is SYDVKM. J gave up 1 base and V 5 bases, and 4 bases lay outside the gene matches. CDR3 length equals 15 residues. The CDR3 sequence: CASSGTGEGNTEAFF. CDR3 DNA: TGTGCCAGCAGTGGGACAGGGGAAGGGAACACTGAAGCTTTCTTT.

A few counts support this clonotype. The V call is TRBV19, the J call TRBJ1-5; the match to TRBD1 covers 8 bases. Germline CDR1 LNHDA, CDR2 SQIVND (reference sequence). The V segment lost 6 bases and the J segment 0 bases; nucleotides outside the gene matches: 7. This CDR3 is built from 16 residues. The CDR3 region is CASSDRGRNSNQPQHF. CDR3 DNA sequence: TGTGCCAGTAGCGACAGGGGCCGGAATAGCAATCAGCCCCAGCATTTT.

The table lists this clonotype with a few counts. The V and J genes are TRBV11-2 and TRBJ1-1, with a tentative D call TRBD1 (6 bases). The germline V and J ends were trimmed by 5 bases and 0 bases, with 13 bases remaining between them. The CDR3 has 15 residues. Germline V gene data show CDR1 as SGHAT and CDR2 as FQNNGV. The DNA of the CDR3 is TGTGCCAGCAGCCCTACAACAGGGTTGAACACTGAAGCTTTCTTT. Encoded protein: CASSPTTGLNTEAFF. The whole variable domain, filled in from reference TRBV11-2 and TRBJ1-1, reads EAGVAQSPRYKIIEKRQSVAFWCNPISGHATLYWYQQILGQGPKLLIQFQNNGVVDDSQLPKDRFSAERLKGVDSTLKIQPAKLEDSAVYLCASSPTTGLNTEAFFGQGTRLTVV.

This clonotype was seen a handful of times. The V call is TRBV28, the J call TRBJ1-2; D might be TRBD1 (6 bases). Per the germline V gene, CDR1 is MDHEN and CDR2 is SYDVKM. The V end was cut by 6 bases, the J end by 4 bases, with 12 bases between. The CDR3 extends over 13 amino acids. The CDR3 reads CASRLGGSYGYTF. Here the CDR3 DNA reads TGTGCCAGCAGGTTGGGGGGCAGCTATGGCTACACCTTC.

This clonotype was detected a few times. The chain has TRBV14 and TRBJ2-7; D unresolved. The CDR3 is 13 amino acids. Trimming took off 7 bases at V and 1 base at J, with 11 bases between the two ends. The germline gives CDR1 SGHDN, CDR2 FVKESK. CDR3 nucleotide sequence: TGTGCCAGCAACTCGCAGCTATCCTACGAGCAGTACTTC. Encoded protein: CASNSQLSYEQYF.

This clonotype came up many times. The gene calls are TRBV7-9 and TRBJ2-7; no reliable D call. Deletions cut 3 bases from V and 7 bases from J, with 16 bases between. The CDR3 contains 14 residues. Germline lookup yields CDR1 SEHNR and CDR2 FQNEAQ (reference sequence). This CDR3 reads CASSFAGNSREQYF. As DNA, the CDR3 is TGTGCCAGCAGCTTTGCAGGAAATTCCAGGGAGCAGTACTTC. Looking up the rest from reference TRBV7-9 and TRBJ2-7 gives the full variable domain: DTGVSQNPRHKITKRGQNVTFRCDPISEHNRLYWYRQTLGQGPEFLTYFQNEAQLEKSRLLSDRFSAERPKGSFSTLEIQRTEQGDSAMYLCASSFAGNSREQYFGPGTRLTVT.

The J gene is TRBJ2-7, the V gene TRBV20-1; the D gene could be TRBD1 or TRBD2 (5 bases each). The germline gives CDR1 DFQATT, CDR2 SNEGSKA (reference sequence). V was shortened by 1 base and J by 7 bases, with 17 bases between the two germline ends. This CDR3 has 14 amino acids. For the CDR3, the DNA is TGCAGTGCTAGAGGGGACGGCCCGAGAGAGGAGCAGTACTTC. It encodes CSARGDGPREEQYF.

As concerns this clonotype: Because the CDR3 is missing its conserved closing phenylalanine or tryptophan, this is likely a read error. This sequence joins TRBV25-1 and TRBJ1-2, with no clear D. Trimming shortened V by 5 bases and J by 2 bases, and 9 bases separated the two germline ends. This CDR3 is 13 amino acids long. Germline values: CDR1 MGHDK, CDR2 SYGVNS. DNA of the CDR3: TGTGCCAGCAGTTACTTGGGAAACTATGGCTACACCTGC. It yields the protein CASSYLGNYGYTC.

V gene TRBV7-9 combines with J gene TRBJ2-2; D is unclear. The germline gives CDR1 SEHNR, CDR2 FQNEAQ (reference sequence). The length of the CDR3 is 14 residues. The V and J ends lost 6 bases and 6 bases respectively, with 14 bases between them. The CDR3 bases are TGTGCCAGCAGTTACGACGGTCGGGCCGGGGAGCTGTTTTTT. The encoded protein is CASSYDGRAGELFF.

This clonotype was detected many times. The chain recombines TRBV15 with TRBJ1-1; the match to TRBD1 covers 8 bases. The CDR3 consists of 12 residues. V shed 0 bases, J shed 11 bases, and the junction held 2 bases outside the gene matches. Germline CDR1 LNHNV, CDR2 YYDKDF (reference sequence). CDR3 sequence reads: CATSRDWDRAFF. The DNA of the CDR3 is TGTGCCACCAGCAGAGATTGGGACAGGGCTTTCTTT.

V usage is TRBV7-6 and J usage is TRBJ1-2; possibly TRBD1 for D (5 bases). Germline CDR1 reads SGHVS; CDR2 reads FNYEAQ. The CDR3 totals 15 residues. Trimming took off 5 bases at V and 0 bases at J, with 13 bases between the two ends. Here the CDR3 DNA reads TGTGCCAGCAGCCGCGACAGTCTAGCTAACTATGGCTACACCTTC. Translation: CASSRDSLANYGYTF. Drawing the rest from reference TRBV7-6 and TRBJ1-2, the complete variable domain is GAGVSQSPRYKVTKRGQDVALRCDPISGHVSLYWYRQALGQGPEFLTYFNYEAQQDKSGLPNDRFSAERPEGSISTLTIQRTEQRDSAMYRCASSRDSLANYGYTFGSGTRLTVV.

Points on this clonotype: A much bigger clone sits one base away, suggesting this may be a read error. V gene TRBV7-2 combines with J gene TRBJ2-7; 8 bases are shared with TRBD1. The germline gives CDR1 SGHTA, CDR2 FQGNSA. This CDR3 region has 14 residues. The CDR3 DNA follows: TGTGCCGGCAGCTTACAAACAGGGGGAAACGAGCAGTACTTC. This sequence encodes CAGSLQTGGNEQYF.

This clonotype has a handful of counts. V usage is TRBV20-1 and J usage is TRBJ2-7, with TRBD2 matching 7 bases. This CDR3 has 15 amino acids. V lost 0 bases to trimming and J lost 0 bases; unmatched junction nucleotides: 5. Germline CDR1 is DFQATT and CDR2 is SNEGSKA (reference sequence). CDR3 sequence reads: CSARDLGTNSYEQYF. The CDR3, as DNA: TGCAGTGCTAGAGATCTCGGGACTAACTCCTACGAGCAGTACTTC.

The chain combines TRBV6-1 with TRBJ1-2; 7 bases line up with TRBD1. After removal of 4 bases from V and 4 bases from J, the junction contained 9 bases not matched to a gene. The CDR3 runs 15 residues. CDR1 is MNHNS, CDR2 SASEGT, per germline. CDR3 coding DNA: TGTGCCAGCAGTGCCACGCGACAGGGTGGCTATGGCTACACCTTC. Its protein product is CASSATRQGGYGYTF.

J is TRBJ2-5 and V is TRBV10-3; D perhaps matches TRBD2 (6 bases). The tail of the sequence fits TRBJ2-7 better, so the J call may be wrong. This CDR3 is 18 amino acids long. Germline V gene data show CDR1 as ENHRY and CDR2 as SYGVKD. The DNA for the CDR3 is TGTGCCATCAGTGGGTCCTTGTCGGCGGGGAGGACTGCCTACGAGCAGTACTTC. Translated, it gives CAISGSLSAGRTAYEQYF.

The chain has TRBV7-8 and TRBJ1-1; 7 bases match TRBD1. The germline gives CDR1 SGHVS, CDR2 FQNEAQ. The CDR3 consists of 15 residues. After removal of 3 bases from V and 5 bases from J, the junction contained 9 bases not matched to a gene. The CDR3 spells CASSLAGGRRTEAFF. As DNA, the CDR3 is TGTGCCAGCAGCTTGGCAGGGGGGCGGAGGACTGAAGCTTTCTTT.

The chain is built from TRBV2 and TRBJ1-2, with D possibly matching TRBD1 (6 bases). Germline V gene data show CDR1 as SNHLY and CDR2 as FYNNEI. V shed 5 bases and J shed 4 bases, with 17 bases lying between them. The CDR3 covers 15 residues. The CDR3 loop reads CASSYRAAISYGYTF. In nucleotides, the CDR3 is TGTGCCAGCAGTTACAGGGCTGCCATCTCCTATGGCTACACCTTC.

This clonotype was seen many times. The chain employs TRBV7-9 and TRBJ1-2; D gene unclear. The V gene's germline CDR1 is SEHNR and CDR2 FQNEAQ (reference sequence). This CDR3 is 16 amino acids long. V dropped 6 bases and J dropped 0 bases, with 17 bases sitting between them. Here the CDR3 DNA reads TGTGCCAGCAGTCCCCCTGGGGAGCCAGCTAACTATGGCTACACCTTC. It encodes CASSPPGEPANYGYTF. Based on the CDR3 plus reference TRBV7-9 and TRBJ1-2, the full variable domain is DTGVSQNPRHKITKRGQNVTFRCDPISEHNRLYWYRQTLGQGPEFLTYFQNEAQLEKSRLLSDRFSAERPKGSFSTLEIQRTEQGDSAMYLCASSPPGEPANYGYTFGSGTRLTVV.

As to this clonotype: The junction differs from germline at one of its ends, possibly a read error. The chain employs TRBV15 and TRBJ2-3; no clear D gene. The CDR3 length is 12 residues. Germline CDR1 reads LNHNV; CDR2 reads YYDKDF (reference sequence). CDR3 residues: CASSLTQDTQYF. In nucleotides, the CDR3 is TGTGCCAGCAGCTTAACTCAAGATACGCAGTATTTT.

The genes are TRBV29-1 and TRBJ2-7, with 7 bases lining up with TRBD1. V was clipped by 4 bases and J by 5 bases; unmatched bases: 14. CDR3 length: 15 amino acids. Germline CDR1 reads SQVTM; CDR2 reads ANQGSEA. CDR3 sequence reads: CSVGSSMTGLNEQYF. The CDR3 region has the DNA TGCAGCGTTGGGAGCAGTATGACAGGGCTGAACGAGCAGTACTTC.

The J gene is TRBJ1-1, the V gene TRBV7-8; 12 bases align to TRBD1. Losses at the gene ends were 6 bases for V and 1 base for J; bases not matched to a gene: 9. Germline V CDR1 and CDR2: SGHVS, FQNEAQ. CDR3 size: 17 residues. This CDR3 reads CASSRSGTGGPNTEAFF. CDR3 nucleotide sequence: TGTGCCAGCAGTCGATCCGGGACAGGGGGCCCGAACACTGAAGCTTTCTTT.